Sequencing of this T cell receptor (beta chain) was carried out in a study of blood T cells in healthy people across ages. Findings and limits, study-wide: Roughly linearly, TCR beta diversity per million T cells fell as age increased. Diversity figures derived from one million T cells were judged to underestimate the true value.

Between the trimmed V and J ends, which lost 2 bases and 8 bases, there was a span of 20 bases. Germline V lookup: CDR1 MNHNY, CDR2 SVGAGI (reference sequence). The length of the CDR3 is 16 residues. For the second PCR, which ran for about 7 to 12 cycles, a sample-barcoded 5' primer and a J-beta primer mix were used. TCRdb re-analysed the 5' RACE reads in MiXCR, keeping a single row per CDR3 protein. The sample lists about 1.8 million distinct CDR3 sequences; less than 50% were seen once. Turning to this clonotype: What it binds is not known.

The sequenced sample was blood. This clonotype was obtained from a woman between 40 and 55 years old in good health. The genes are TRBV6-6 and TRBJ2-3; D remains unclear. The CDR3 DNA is TGTGCCAGCAGTTACCCCATCGGGTCCCAACCAACTACGCAGTATTTT. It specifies CASSYPIGSQPTTQYF.